This TCR beta chain was sequenced during a study of blood T cells in healthy people across ages. A second about 6 to 12 cycle PCR used barcoded and J-beta primers. TCRdb reprocessed the 5' RACE reads via MiXCR and lists one record per CDR3 protein. The repertoire holds about 680,000 distinct CDR3 sequences, 49% seen once, with 30% to 40% in the top ten. Germline values: CDR1 SEHNR, CDR2 FQNEAQ (reference sequence). Trimming removed 4 bases from V and 0 bases from J, with 9 bases in between. The CDR3 contains 15 residues. Study outcomes and limitations: Unsorted PBMCs blocked a conclusive comparison of naive and antigen-experienced cells. Possibly, changes in expanded clonotypes were confounded because donor CMV status was unknown.

About this clonotype itself: Its antigen is not identified.

The chain couples TRBV7-9 to TRBJ1-4; D is uncertain. This receptor was obtained from a woman aged 55-70 years in good health. The sequenced sample consisted of blood. As DNA, the CDR3 is TGTGCCAGCAGCTCAGACGGACCAACTAATGAAAAACTGTTTTTT. Translating it yields CASSSDGPTNEKLFF.